This entry concerns a single T cell receptor beta chain. In the original analysis: Estimates of nucleated cell counts were drawn from the amplification of reference gene primers. Using immunoSEQ multiplex PCR, the repertoire was profiled, and TCRdb retains in-frame clones only, with some absent. That table supplies the V and J calls and clone size; D and trimming were determined from the DNA. The sample lists tens of thousands of clones, about four fifths occurring once. V lost 3 bases, J lost 3 bases, and 1 base stayed unmatched. The CDR3 runs to 13 residues. Looked up from germline, CDR1 is SGHRS and CDR2 is YFSETQ. These data originate in a study of blood T cell repertoires in COVID-19. Overall study: COVID-19 samples collected from the United States, Italy and Spain covered acute and convalescent phases. PBMCs, B-cell-depleted T cells, or T cells were the source of the cDNA or gDNA that made up the material.

The chain combines TRBV5-1 with TRBJ2-3; 7 bases align to TRBD1. The TCR was taken from a human donor in a cohort sampled during active COVID-19. What was sequenced was peripheral blood. The CDR3 bases are TGCGCCAGCAGCTCACAGGGGACAGATACGCAGTATTTT. Amino acids: CASSSQGTDTQYF.